This record covers a single T cell receptor (beta chain). At one end, the junction sequence differs from germline, possibly due to a read error. Data came from immunoSEQ multiplex PCR; TCRdb stores just in-frame clones and leaves some out. Counted here are around 20,000 clones, around 85% occurring once; the ten biggest clones make up roughly 37%. Germline V gene data show CDR1 as PRHDT and CDR2 as FYEKMQ (reference sequence). The CDR3 loop spans 13 amino acids. The record originates from a study of control samples from healthy donors and cancer patients. The chain joins TRBV13 to TRBJ1-2; D is possibly TRBD1 (5 bases). The source material was PBMCs. The TCR sequence derives from a man aged 55 to 70 with head and neck cancer. The chain's CDR3 is CVSSFGDDYGYTF. The CDR3 DNA sequence: TGTGTCAGCAGCTTCGGGGACGATTATGGCTACACCTTC.